Below are 13 T cell receptor beta chains sequenced from a single sample in a study of cytomegalovirus exposure and HLA in healthy donors. This PCR relied on a set of 60 Vbeta primers and 13 Jbeta primers. Sequenced by immunoSEQ multiplex PCR; TCRdb stores in-frame clones only, minus some. The table records roughly 93,000 clones, about 70% of them present only once. The sequencing input was PBMCs. The receptors come from a human donor in good health.

This clone has a handful of counts. V and J are TRBV5-6 and TRBJ1-1; TRBD1 agrees at 9 bases. J lost 5 bases, V lost 4 bases, and 6 bases had no gene match. The germline V gene encodes CDR1 SGHDT and CDR2 YYEEEE. This CDR3 contains 14 residues. In DNA form, the CDR3 reads TGTGCCAGCAGCCTGGGACAGGGCGGTACTGAAGCTTTCTTT. This sequence encodes CASSLGQGGTEAFF.

Details on this clone: Other nucleotide sequences from this sample produce the same CDR3. The V and J genes are TRBV20-1 and TRBJ2-7; D unresolved. The germline V gene has CDR1 DFQATT and CDR2 SNEGSKA (reference sequence). Trimming removed 1 base from V and 6 bases from J, with 7 bases in between. The CDR3 sequence is 11 residues long. CDR3 loop: CSARAQREQYF. In nucleotides, the CDR3 is TGCAGTGCTAGAGCCCAGCGCGAGCAGTACTTC.

This chain links TRBV9 with TRBJ1-1; D is uncertain. This CDR3 is built from 13 residues. CDR1 SGDLS and CDR2 YYNGEE come from the germline V gene. Trimming took off 2 bases at V and 0 bases at J, with 5 bases between the two ends. CDR3 residues: CASSVTMNTEAFF. The DNA for the CDR3 is TGTGCCAGCAGCGTTACAATGAACACTGAAGCTTTCTTT. Drawing the rest from reference TRBV9 and TRBJ1-1, the complete variable domain is DSGVTQTPKHLITATGQRVTLRCSPRSGDLSVYWYQQSLDQGLQFLIQYYNGEERAKGNILERFSAQQFPDLHSELNLSSLELGDSALYFCASSVTMNTEAFFGQGTRLTVV.

V is TRBV11-2 and J is TRBJ2-2, with TRBD2 identical over 8 bases. In germline, CDR1 is SGHAT, CDR2 FQNNGV. V shed 6 bases, J shed 1 base, and the junction held 13 bases outside the gene matches. This CDR3 contains 18 residues. CDR3 nucleotides: TGTGCCAGCAGAAAAAACTACGGGGCGGGGGGGAACACCGGGGAGCTGTTTTTT. Amino acids: CASRKNYGAGGNTGELFF.

This sequence joins TRBV5-4 and TRBJ1-6; unclear D gene. The V end was cut by 0 bases, the J end by 7 bases, with 5 bases between. This CDR3 region has 13 residues. Germline V CDR1 and CDR2: SGHNT, YYREEE (reference sequence). The chain's CDR3 is CASSLDGNSPLHF. As DNA, the CDR3 is TGTGCCAGCAGCTTGGACGGGAATTCACCCCTCCACTTT.

V and J are TRBV29-1 and TRBJ1-5; possibly TRBD1 for D (5 bases). This CDR3 has 13 residues. The ends were cut back, 4 bases at V and 10 bases at J, with 17 bases in the middle. Per the germline V gene, CDR1 is SQVTM and CDR2 is ANQGSEA. CDR3 amino acids: CSVASGGRGPQHF. CDR3 nucleotide sequence: TGCAGCGTTGCCTCCGGGGGAAGGGGTCCCCAGCATTTT.

The J gene is TRBJ2-2, the V gene TRBV6-6, with D tentatively TRBD1 (6 bases). The CDR3 consists of 14 residues. Per the germline V gene, CDR1 is MNHNY and CDR2 is SVGAGI (reference sequence). The ends were cut back, 6 bases at V and 7 bases at J, with 15 bases in the middle. The CDR3, as DNA: TGTGCCAGCAGGCCACAGGGATTGGGCGGGGAGCTGTTTTTT. Encoded protein: CASRPQGLGGELFF.

The V gene is TRBV27, the J gene TRBJ2-3; D is unclear. The CDR3 runs to 17 residues. The germline V and J ends were trimmed by 4 bases and 0 bases, with 17 bases remaining between them. Germline V gene data show CDR1 as MNHEY and CDR2 as SMNVEV (reference sequence). CDR3 region: CASSSLLSRYSTDTQYF. CDR3 nucleotides: TGTGCCAGCAGTTCCCTCTTGTCGCGGTATAGCACAGATACGCAGTATTTT.

The CDR3 spells CASSRQGAREKLFF. The CDR3 DNA is TGCGCCAGCAGCCGACAGGGGGCTCGAGAAAAACTGTTTTTT. The chain links TRBV4-1 to TRBJ1-4; TRBD1 matches 10 bases. CDR3 length: 14 amino acids. J lost 8 bases, V lost 4 bases, and 4 bases had no gene match. Germline V lookup: CDR1 MGHRA, CDR2 YSYEKL.

This clone was seen only a few times. The rearrangement joins TRBV4-3 to TRBJ1-1, with D uncertain. Germline CDR1 and CDR2: LGHNA and YSLEER. The CDR3 consists of 13 residues. Trimming left V 2 bases short and J 11 bases short, with 15 bases between. In DNA, the CDR3 is TGCGCCAGCAGCCAACAACAGTCTCGACGGGCTTTCTTT. It translates to CASSQQQSRRAFF.

The J gene is TRBJ2-5, the V gene TRBV4-1; TRBD2 might be the D (6 bases). Matching the DNA end better, TRBJ2-7 makes the J call doubtful. CDR1 and CDR2 (germline): MGHRA, YSYEKL. The CDR3 totals 14 residues. Here the CDR3 DNA reads TGCGCCAGCAGCCCCCCTTGGCTAGCGCACGAGCAGTACTTC. Translation: CASSPPWLAHEQYF.

This clone appeared a single time. The chain links TRBV19 to TRBJ2-7, with a tentative D call TRBD1 (6 bases). The CDR3 runs to 14 residues. CDR1 and CDR2 (germline): LNHDA, SQIVND (reference sequence). Trimming left V 1 base short and J 7 bases short, with 14 bases between. CDR3 nucleotides: TGTGCCAGTAGTATAGGCCAAGGGGGAAGAGAGCAGTACTTC. Its protein is CASSIGQGGREQYF.

This sequence joins TRBV7-9 and TRBJ2-7; TRBD2 matches at 10 bases. The ends lost 0 bases at V and 2 bases at J; junction bases unmatched: 7. Germline V gene data show CDR1 as SEHNR and CDR2 as FQNEAQ (reference sequence). This CDR3 comprises 17 residues. The CDR3 sequence: CASSLALGLAETYEQYF. The CDR3 bases are TGTGCCAGCAGCTTAGCTCTAGGACTAGCGGAGACCTACGAGCAGTACTTC.